This TCR beta chain was captured in a study of T-cell memory formation after mild COVID-19. MiXCR, run by TCRdb on the 5' RACE reads, gives a single entry per CDR3 protein. The sample has 410,000 or so distinct CDR3 sequences; 20% to 25% are singletons. The CDR3 runs 17 residues. Germline V gives CDR1 LGHNA, CDR2 YNFKEQ. V was cut by 0 bases and J by 5 bases, with 18 bases left in between. This receptor was identified in an adult woman who had mild COVID-19 (a few samples of this study predate the infection). Cell type and time point are not known. Sequenced input: PBMCs or a T cell subset sorted from them (not recorded which). The chain recombines TRBV4-2 with TRBJ2-3; perhaps TRBD2 as D (5 bases). CDR3 in amino acids: CASSQDLSPIGGDTQYF. The CDR3 DNA follows: TGTGCCAGCAGCCAAGATCTTAGTCCGATCGGAGGAGATACGCAGTATTTT.